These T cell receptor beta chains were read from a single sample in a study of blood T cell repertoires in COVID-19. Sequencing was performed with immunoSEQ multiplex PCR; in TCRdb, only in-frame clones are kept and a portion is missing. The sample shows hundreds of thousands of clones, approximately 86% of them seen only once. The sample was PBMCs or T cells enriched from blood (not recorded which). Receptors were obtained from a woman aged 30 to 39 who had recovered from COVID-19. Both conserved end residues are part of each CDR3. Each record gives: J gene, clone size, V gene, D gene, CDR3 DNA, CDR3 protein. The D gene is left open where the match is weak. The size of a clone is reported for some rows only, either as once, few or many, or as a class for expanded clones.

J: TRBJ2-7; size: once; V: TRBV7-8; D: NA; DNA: TGTGCCAGCAGCCAGGGGCCGCGAGCCTACGAGCAGTACTTC; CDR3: CASSQGPRAYEQYF
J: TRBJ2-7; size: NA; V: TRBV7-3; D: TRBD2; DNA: TGTGCCAGCAGCCCCGGGGGGGATGGTGCCGAGCAGTACTTC; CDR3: CASSPGGDGAEQYF
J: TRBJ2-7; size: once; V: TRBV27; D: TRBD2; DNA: TGTGCCAGCAGTTTATCAGCGGGGACCTACGAGCAGTACTTC; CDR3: CASSLSAGTYEQYF
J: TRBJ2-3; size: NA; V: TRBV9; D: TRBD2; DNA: TGTGCCAGCAGCCTTAGCGGGGAGGCAGATACGCAGTATTTT; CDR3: CASSLSGEADTQYF
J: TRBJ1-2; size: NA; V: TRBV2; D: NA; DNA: TGTGCCAGCAGTGAACCAAGAGGACAGACTTATGGCTACACCTTC; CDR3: CASSEPRGQTYGYTF
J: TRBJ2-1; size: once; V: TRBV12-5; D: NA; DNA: TGTGCTAGTGGCGTAATGGGGCCCTACAATGAGCAGTTCTTC; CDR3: CASGVMGPYNEQFF
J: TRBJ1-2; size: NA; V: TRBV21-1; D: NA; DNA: TGTGCCAGAACAGGGAACTATGGCTACACCTTC; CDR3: CARTGNYGYTF
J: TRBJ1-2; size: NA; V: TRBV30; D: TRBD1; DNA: TGTGCCTGGAGGGGCTTCTGGGACAGGAGGTATGGCTACACCTTC; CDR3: CAWRGFWDRRYGYTF
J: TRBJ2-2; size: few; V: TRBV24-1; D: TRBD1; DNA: TGTGCCACCAGTGATTTCACAGGGGGCTCTAGGACCGGGGAGCTGTTTTTT; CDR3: CATSDFTGGSRTGELFF
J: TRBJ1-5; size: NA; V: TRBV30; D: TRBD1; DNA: TGTGCCTGGAGTGAGGGACAGTTAAATCAGCCCCAGCATTTT; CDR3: CAWSEGQLNQPQHF
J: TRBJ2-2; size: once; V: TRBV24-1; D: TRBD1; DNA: TGTGCCACCAGTGCCCCCTACCGGGACAGGGGAGCCGGGGAGCTGTTTTTT; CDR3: CATSAPYRDRGAGELFF
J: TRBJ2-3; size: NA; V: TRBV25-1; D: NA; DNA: TGTGCCAGCAGTGACAGGGATACGCAGTATTTT; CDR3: CASSDRDTQYF
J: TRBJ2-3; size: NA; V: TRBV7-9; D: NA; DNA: TGTGCCAGCAGCTTAGGGGCGGTTTCGGGGACAGATACGCAGTATTTT; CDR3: CASSLGAVSGTDTQYF
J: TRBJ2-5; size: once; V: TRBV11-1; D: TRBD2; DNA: TGTGCCAGCAGCTTAGGGGACTGGGGGGGACAAGAGACCCAGTACTTC; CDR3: CASSLGDWGGQETQYF
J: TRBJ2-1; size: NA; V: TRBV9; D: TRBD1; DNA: TGTGCCAGCAGCGTCGATGGACAGGGTTACAATGAGCAGTTCTTC; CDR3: CASSVDGQGYNEQFF
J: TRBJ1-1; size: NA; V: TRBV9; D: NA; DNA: TGTGCCAGCAGCGCACCCCCGAGGCCCACTGAAGCTTTCTTT; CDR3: CASSAPPRPTEAFF
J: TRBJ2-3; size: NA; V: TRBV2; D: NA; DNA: TGTGCCAGCAGTGAGGGACTCAGCACAGATACGCAGTATTTT; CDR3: CASSEGLSTDTQYF
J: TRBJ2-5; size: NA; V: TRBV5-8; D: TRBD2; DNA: TGTGCCAGCAGCCTTCCTGCGGGAGGTGAGACCCAGTACTTC; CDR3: CASSLPAGGETQYF
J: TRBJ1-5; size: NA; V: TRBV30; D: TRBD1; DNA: TGTGCCTGGTCCTCCGGACAGGATCAGCCCCAGCATTTT; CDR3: CAWSSGQDQPQHF
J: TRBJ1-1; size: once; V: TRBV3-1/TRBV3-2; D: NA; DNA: TGTGCCAGCAGCCAAACAGGAGCTGGATACACTGAAGCTTTCTTT; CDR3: CASSQTGAGYTEAFF
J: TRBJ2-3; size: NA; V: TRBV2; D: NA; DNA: TGTGCCAGCAGTGAACAGGGCACAGATACGCAGTATTTT; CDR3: CASSEQGTDTQYF
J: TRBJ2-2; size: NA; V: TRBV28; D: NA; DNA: TGTGCCAGCAGTTTCCTGGACAGAACAGCGAACACCGGGGAGCTGTTTTTT; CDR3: CASSFLDRTANTGELFF
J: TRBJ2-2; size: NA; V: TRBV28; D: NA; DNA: TGTGCCAGCAGCATAGGGACTGCGAGGGCAAACACCGGGGAGCTGTTTTTT; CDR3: CASSIGTARANTGELFF
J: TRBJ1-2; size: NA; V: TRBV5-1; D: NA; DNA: TGCGCCAGCAGCTTCCAGGGCCCCTATGGCTACACCTTC; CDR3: CASSFQGPYGYTF
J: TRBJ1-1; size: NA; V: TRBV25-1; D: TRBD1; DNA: TGTGCCAGCAGTGACCCGGGACAGGGTGACACTGAAGCTTTCTTT; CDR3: CASSDPGQGDTEAFF
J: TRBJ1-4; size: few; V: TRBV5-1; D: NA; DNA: TGCGCCAGCAGCTTGTTGGGGCTTAATGAAAAACTGTTTTTT; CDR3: CASSLLGLNEKLFF
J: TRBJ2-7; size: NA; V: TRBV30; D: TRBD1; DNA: TGTGCCTGGGGAACCGGGACAGGCTACCACGAGCAGTACTTC; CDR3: CAWGTGTGYHEQYF
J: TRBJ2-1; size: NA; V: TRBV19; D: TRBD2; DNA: TGTGCCAGTAGTAAAGACGGCGCTGGGCTAGCGGCCTATGAGCAGTTCTTC; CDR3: CASSKDGAGLAAYEQFF